The rows below give T cell receptor beta chains drawn from one sample of a study of identical twins. TCRdb used MiXCR to reprocess the 5' RACE reads, holding one entry per CDR3 protein. The data hold a few hundred thousand distinct CDR3 sequences, with about 18% observed a single time. Sequenced sample: naive T cells sorted from blood. All receptors derive from a man in his fifties in good health. CDR3s include the opening cysteine and the closing phenylalanine or tryptophan. The order of the fields is D gene, V gene, J gene, clone size, CDR3 DNA, CDR3 protein. A D gene is named only where the DNA matches it firmly. Part of the rows lack a size; the others show once, few, many or a class for expanded clones.

-	TRBV9	TRBJ2-7	-	TGTGCCAGCAGCGTAGATGGGCCCCCCTCCTACGAGCAGTACTTC	CASSVDGPPSYEQYF
TRBD1	TRBV5-1	TRBJ2-5	many	TGCGCCAGCAGCCCGATGACAGGGGATCGGGAGACCCAGTACTTC	CASSPMTGDRETQYF
-	TRBV4-3	TRBJ1-1	many	TGCGCCAGCAGCCATGGGGACGGTAGTGAAGCTTTCTTT	CASSHGDGSEAFF
-	TRBV5-1	TRBJ1-1	-	TGCGCCAGCAGCTTGGCCGAGGGTTCCAACACTGAAGCTTTCTTT	CASSLAEGSNTEAFF
-	TRBV5-1	TRBJ2-2	-	TGCGCCAGCAGCTTGGAGGCATTAACCGGGGAGCTGTTTTTT	CASSLEALTGELFF
-	TRBV29-1	TRBJ2-3	-	TGCAGCGTTGAAGACGTTATTTACTTCACAGATACGCAGTATTTT	CSVEDVIYFTDTQYF
TRBD1	TRBV28	TRBJ2-2	-	TGTGCCAGCAGTAAACAGGGGAGCACCGGGGAGCTGTTTTTT	CASSKQGSTGELFF
-	TRBV5-1	TRBJ1-1	-	TGCGCCAGAAGCTTGGGTCGGAACACTGAAGCTTTCTTT	CARSLGRNTEAFF
TRBD1	TRBV24-1	TRBJ1-1	-	TGTGCCACCAAAGCAGGGGGCCGGACTGAAGCTTTCTTT	CATKAGGRTEAFF
TRBD2	TRBV4-3	TRBJ2-1	-	TGCGCCAGCAGCCCCGGGGGAGGGGTGGGCAATGAGCAGTTCTTC	CASSPGGGVGNEQFF
TRBD1	TRBV5-1	TRBJ1-6	few	TGCGCCAGCAGCTTGGGGGACAGGGCCCCTTCTTCACCCCTCCACTTT	CASSLGDRAPSSPLHF
-	TRBV20-1	TRBJ2-7	-	TGCAGTGCTAGAGGCCCCCTCGGCAGGAACAGATACGAGCAGTACTTC	CSARGPLGRNRYEQYF
-	TRBV29-1	TRBJ2-7	few	TGCAGCGTTACGGCGGATACCTACGAGCAGTACTTC	CSVTADTYEQYF
-	TRBV7-2	TRBJ2-7	few	TGTGCCAGCAGCCCGGGACTCTTTACCTACGAGCAGTACTTC	CASSPGLFTYEQYF
-	TRBV6-5	TRBJ2-4	-	TGTGCCAGCAGTTTAAACCGGGACATAGCCAAAAACATTCAGTACTTC	CASSLNRDIAKNIQYF
TRBD2	TRBV16	TRBJ2-7	few	TGTGCCAGCATGAACAGCCAATGGGGGAGGGACGTCTACGAGCAGTACTTC	CASMNSQWGRDVYEQYF
-	TRBV4-2	TRBJ2-4	many	TGTGCCAGCAGCCAAGGACGGGGCCCAGCCAAAAACATTCAGTACTTC	CASSQGRGPAKNIQYF
-	TRBV4-3	TRBJ2-2	few	TGCGCCAGCAGCCAAGGGACCCCGAACACCGGGGAGCTGTTTTTT	CASSQGTPNTGELFF
-	TRBV10-3	TRBJ1-1	many	TGTGCCGTGAGGGGGAGGGAAACTGAAGCTTTCTTT	CAVRGRETEAFF
-	TRBV7-7	TRBJ1-4	-	TGTGCTAGCAACAGGACCGCAACTAATGAAAAACTGTTTTTT	CASNRTATNEKLFF
TRBD1	TRBV11-2	TRBJ1-2	-	TGTGCCAGCAGCCACCCGGGACAGGGGGGCGGCTACACCTTC	CASSHPGQGGGYTF
TRBD1	TRBV10-1	TRBJ1-1	many	TGCGCCAGCAGTGTGGGGACAGGGAGACCCCAGAACACTGAAGCTTTCTTT	CASSVGTGRPQNTEAFF
TRBD1	TRBV7-9	TRBJ2-7	many	TGTGCCAGCAGCCCACCCGGGACAGAAGGCGAGCAGTACTTC	CASSPPGTEGEQYF
-	TRBV3-1	TRBJ1-3	few	TGTGCCAGCAGCCGTTGGACAGACTCTGGAAACACCATATATTTT	CASSRWTDSGNTIYF
TRBD2	TRBV6-2/TRBV6-3	TRBJ2-1	few	TGTGCCAGAAGACTAGCGGGGGGGCAAGAGCAGTTCTTC	CARRLAGGQEQFF
-	TRBV5-1	TRBJ2-7	-	TGCGCCAGCAGCTCTCCCCCCACGGGCACCTACGAGCAGTACTTC	CASSSPPTGTYEQYF
-	TRBV5-1	TRBJ2-1	many	TGCGCCAGCCCTACCCTAGCCCCCAATGAGCAGTTCTTC	CASPTLAPNEQFF
TRBD1	TRBV6-5	TRBJ1-6	few	TGTGCCAGCAGTTACGGACAGGGGGTTGGCTCACCCCTCCACTTT	CASSYGQGVGSPLHF
TRBD1	TRBV7-9	TRBJ2-7	-	TGTGCCAGCAGCCCAGGACAGGGGGCGGTCTACGAGCAGTACTTC	CASSPGQGAVYEQYF